This T cell receptor beta chain was captured in a study of response to subunit inactivated influenza vaccine. Regarding the study as a whole: It was the authors' suggestion that each seasonal influenza vaccination recruits few new T cells.

Details on this clonotype: Its target is unknown.

CDR1 is SGHTA, CDR2 FQGNSA, per germline. Trimming took off 3 bases at V and 2 bases at J, with 12 bases between the two ends. The length of the CDR3 is 15 residues. MiXCR, run by TCRdb on the RT-PCR reads, gives a single entry per CDR3 protein. The table shows 530,000 or so distinct CDR3 sequences, with 25% occurring only once. The chain carries TRBV7-2 and TRBJ2-3; D is tentatively TRBD1 or TRBD2 (5 bases each). The clonotype was recovered from a man over 45 who received an inactivated influenza vaccine. This specimen consisted of CD4+ T cells sorted from PBMCs, obtained about 5 days after vaccination. CDR3 sequence: CASSLGTGITDTQYF. The DNA of the CDR3 is TGTGCCAGCAGCTTGGGGACGGGTATCACAGATACGCAGTATTTT.